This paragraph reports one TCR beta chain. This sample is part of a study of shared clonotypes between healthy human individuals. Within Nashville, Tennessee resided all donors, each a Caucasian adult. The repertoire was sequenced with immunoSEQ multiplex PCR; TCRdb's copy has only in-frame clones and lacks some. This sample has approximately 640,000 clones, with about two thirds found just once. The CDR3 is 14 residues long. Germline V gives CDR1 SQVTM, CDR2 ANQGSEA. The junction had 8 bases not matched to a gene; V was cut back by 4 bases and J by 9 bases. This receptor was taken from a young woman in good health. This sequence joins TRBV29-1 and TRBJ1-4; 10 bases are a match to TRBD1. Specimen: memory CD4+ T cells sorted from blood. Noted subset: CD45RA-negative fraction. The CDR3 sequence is CSVVRQGADKKLFF. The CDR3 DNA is TGCAGCGTTGTAAGACAGGGGGCGGACAAAAAACTGTTTTTT.